Each of the 3 T cell receptor beta chains below was sequenced from the same sample in a study of CD8 T cells in ankylosing spondylitis. MiXCR, applied by TCRdb to the 5' RACE reads, yields one record per CDR3 protein. The sample records under 250,000 distinct CDR3 sequences, 8.2% being singletons. The sample consisted of blood, either unsorted or a sorted T cell fraction (not recorded which). These receptors all stem from a female donor with ankylosing spondylitis or in good health (not recorded which).

This clonotype has more than one count but fewer than ten. This chain joins TRBV7-6 and TRBJ1-3; D is ambiguous. CDR1 SGHVS and CDR2 FNYEAQ come from the germline V gene. V dropped 5 bases and J dropped 0 bases, with 8 bases sitting between them. This CDR3 contains 14 residues. This CDR3 reads CASSLDISGNTIYF. CDR3 DNA sequence: TGTGCCAGCAGCCTAGACATCTCTGGAAACACCATATATTTT.

The chain carries TRBV30 and TRBJ2-7; D gene unclear. CDR1 GTSNPN and CDR2 SVGIG come from the germline V gene (reference sequence). The V and J ends lost 7 bases and 2 bases respectively, with 15 bases between them. This CDR3 contains 13 residues. The CDR3 here is CALYEWLTYEQYF. In DNA form, the CDR3 reads TGTGCCTTATATGAGTGGTTGACCTACGAGCAGTACTTC.

This clonotype showed up many times. The chain links TRBV20-1 to TRBJ2-1; possible D gene TRBD2, 6 bases. The germline gives CDR1 DFQATT, CDR2 SNEGSKA (reference sequence). This CDR3 spans 15 amino acids. The germline V and J ends were trimmed by 3 bases and 0 bases, with 12 bases remaining between them. CDR3 DNA: TGCAGTGCTAGCGGCGGAGGGAACTCCTACAATGAGCAGTTCTTC. Encoded protein: CSASGGGNSYNEQFF.